Below, 32 T cell receptor beta chains from the same sample are listed, as sequenced in a study of T cell repertoires in ileal Crohn's disease. Assay: immunoSEQ multiplex PCR; the TCRdb copy retains only in-frame clones and omits some. The data contain a few thousand clones, about 81% of them singletons. Sequenced input: ileal tissue. The receptors here all came from an adult with Crohn's disease.

In its sample, this clone was seen once. This chain connects TRBV10-3 to TRBJ1-1, with a possible D match to TRBD1 (6 bases). Germline V lookup: CDR1 ENHRY, CDR2 SYGVKD. Trimming left V 6 bases short and J 1 base short, with 9 bases between. There are 13 residues in the CDR3. Here the CDR3 reads CAIRQQGNTEAFF. The CDR3 nucleotides are TGTGCCATCAGACAACAGGGGAACACTGAAGCTTTCTTT.

The DNA for the CDR3 is TGTGCCAGCGGGGGGAGTTACGAGCAGTACTTC. Translation: CASGGSYEQYF. The chain employs TRBV28 and TRBJ2-7, with D tentatively TRBD2 (6 bases). The V end lost 8 bases, the J end lost 4 bases, and 9 bases lay between the germline ends. This CDR3 contains 11 residues. Germline V gene data show CDR1 as MDHEN and CDR2 as SYDVKM. Looking up the rest from reference TRBV28 and TRBJ2-7 gives the full variable domain: DVKVTQSSRYLVKRTGEKVFLECVQDMDHENMFWYRQDPGLGLRLIYFSYDVKMKEKGDIPEGYSVSREKKERFSLILESASTNQTSMYLCASGGSYEQYFGPGTRLTVT.

V gene TRBV7-8 combines with J gene TRBJ1-1; the D gene is possibly TRBD1 (6 bases). V was clipped by 1 base and J by 2 bases, with 8 bases between them. CDR3 length equals 14 residues. In germline, CDR1 is SGHVS, CDR2 FQNEAQ. Here the CDR3 reads CASSLVQGNTEAFF. The CDR3 bases are TGTGCCAGCAGCTTAGTACAGGGAAACACTGAAGCTTTCTTT.

Remarks on this clone: Other DNA sequences in the sample encode the same CDR3. The V gene is TRBV7-9, the J gene TRBJ2-3; maybe TRBD2 (6 bases). V was trimmed by 1 base and J by 0 bases, leaving 11 bases between them. There are 16 residues in the CDR3. In germline, CDR1 is SEHNR, CDR2 FQNEAQ (reference sequence). As DNA, the CDR3 is TGTGCCAGCAGCTTAGAACTAGCTGCTAGCACAGATACGCAGTATTTT. Amino acids: CASSLELAASTDTQYF.

The chain has TRBV2 and TRBJ1-1, with 8 positions matching TRBD1. The junction had 6 bases not matched to a gene; V was cut back by 5 bases and J by 1 base. This CDR3 comprises 15 residues. The germline CDR1 and CDR2 sequences are SNHLY and FYNNEI. CDR3 region: CASSRQGPGNTEAFF. Written as DNA, the CDR3 is TGTGCCAGCAGTCGACAGGGGCCGGGGAACACTGAAGCTTTCTTT. The complete variable domain, with remaining parts taken from reference TRBV2 and TRBJ1-1, reads EPEVTQTPSHQVTQMGQEVILRCVPISNHLYFYWYRQILGQKVEFLVSFYNNEISEKSEIFDDQFSVERPDGSNFTLKIRSTKLEDSAMYFCASSRQGPGNTEAFFGQGTRLTVV.

As for this clone: This same CDR3 is encoded by further DNA sequences in the sample. J is TRBJ2-7 and V is TRBV7-2; a possible D gene is TRBD2 (5 bases). The CDR3 sequence is 13 residues long. V was trimmed by 1 base and J by 4 bases, leaving 8 bases between them. CDR1 and CDR2 (germline): SGHTA, FQGNSA. CDR3 sequence: CASSLGGGYEQYF. In DNA form, the CDR3 reads TGTGCCAGCAGCTTAGGTGGCGGGTACGAGCAGTACTTC.

This sequence joins TRBV5-6 and TRBJ2-1; 14 bases are a match to TRBD2. CDR3 length: 15 amino acids. V shed 3 bases and J 12 bases; nucleotides not matched to a gene: 8. Looked up from germline, CDR1 is SGHDT and CDR2 is YYEEEE. CDR3 amino acids: CASSSGLAGDVAQFF. The CDR3 nucleotides read TGTGCCAGCAGCTCGGGACTAGCGGGAGACGTAGCGCAGTTCTTC. Together with reference TRBV5-6 and TRBJ2-1, the CDR3 gives the full variable domain: DAGVTQSPTHLIKTRGQQVTLRCSPKSGHDTVSWYQQALGQGPQFIFQYYEEEERQRGNFPDRFSGHQFPNYSSELNVNALLLGDSALYLCASSSGLAGDVAQFFGPGTRLTVL.

This clone appeared a few times. The chain couples TRBV5-1 to TRBJ2-5, with D tentatively TRBD2 (6 bases). Trimming pared 3 bases from V and 4 bases from J, leaving 16 bases between. The CDR3 loop spans 15 amino acids. Germline CDR1 reads SGHRS; CDR2 reads YFSETQ. CDR3 in DNA: TGCGCCAGCAGCTCGGGGGATAGGGACCGAGAGACCCAGTACTTC. As protein: CASSSGDRDRETQYF.

The chain couples TRBV7-7 to TRBJ2-5; the D gene is possibly TRBD2 (7 bases). This CDR3 comprises 18 residues. Trimming stripped 0 bases from V and 1 base from J, with 18 bases between. In germline, CDR1 is SSHAT, CDR2 FNYEAQ (reference sequence). CDR3 residues: CASSLAWAGAGAQETQYF. The DNA of the CDR3 is TGTGCCAGCAGCTTAGCGTGGGCCGGTGCGGGGGCCCAAGAGACCCAGTACTTC.

The chain employs TRBV7-2 and TRBJ2-4; 7 bases align to TRBD2. V lost 1 base and J lost 6; bases outside the gene matches: 0. Germline loops: CDR1 SGHTA, CDR2 FQGNSA. This CDR3 is built from 13 residues. CDR3 sequence (DNA): TGTGCCAGCAGCTTAGGGACTAGAAACATTCAGTACTTC. Translating it yields CASSLGTRNIQYF.

The J gene is TRBJ2-7, the V gene TRBV5-1; a weak D match, TRBD1 (5 bases). V was shortened by 0 bases and J by 1 base, with 5 bases between the two germline ends. This CDR3 has 13 amino acids. Germline CDR1 reads SGHRS; CDR2 reads YFSETQ. The CDR3 DNA follows: TGCGCCAGCAGCTTGGAGGGGTCCTACGAGCAGTACTTC. This gives the protein CASSLEGSYEQYF.

The CDR3 DNA reads as TGTGCCAGCTCGCCCCAAGCGGGAGGATCCTACAATGAGCAGTTCTTC. As protein: CASSPQAGGSYNEQFF. The V call is TRBV18, the J call TRBJ2-1; 9 bases line up with TRBD2. The length of the CDR3 is 16 residues. With V trimmed by 6 bases and J by 1 base, 7 bases remained unmatched. Per germline, CDR1 KGHSH and CDR2 LQKENI. The full variable domain, rest sourced from reference TRBV18 and TRBJ2-1, is NAGVMQNPRHLVRRRGQEARLRCSPMKGHSHVYWYRQLPEEGLKFMVYLQKENIIDESGMPKERFSAEFPKEGPSILRIQQVVRGDSAAYFCASSPQAGGSYNEQFFGPGTRLTVL.

The J gene is TRBJ2-5, the V gene TRBV15, with 10 bases fitting TRBD1. Germline-derived CDR1 and CDR2 are LNHNV and YYDKDF (reference sequence). The CDR3 is 16 residues long. J lost 2 bases, V lost 0 bases, and 3 bases had no gene match. CDR3 nucleotide sequence: TGTGCCACCAGCAGAGAAAGGACAGGGGGGCAAGAGACCCAGTACTTC. It translates to CATSRERTGGQETQYF. The entire variable domain, with the rest obtained from reference TRBV15 and TRBJ2-5, is as follows: DAMVIQNPRYQVTQFGKPVTLSCSQTLNHNVMYWYQQKSSQAPKLLFHYYDKDFNNEADTPDNFQSRRPNTSFCFLDIRSPGLGDTAMYLCATSRERTGGQETQYFGPGTRLLVL.

V and J are TRBV6-5 and TRBJ1-6, with D perhaps TRBD1 (5 bases). Trimming pared 3 bases from V and 5 bases from J, leaving 11 bases between. The CDR3 is 15 amino acids. Germline V gene data show CDR1 as MNHEY and CDR2 as SVGAGI. The CDR3 bases are TGTGCCAGCAGTTATTGGACATCTAATAATTCACCCCTCCACTTT. Its protein is CASSYWTSNNSPLHF.

CDR3 bases: TGTGCCATCCGGGACTACTCCTACGAGCAGTACTTC. This sequence encodes CAIRDYSYEQYF. V is TRBV2 and J is TRBJ2-7; 7 bases map to TRBD2. This CDR3 is 12 amino acids long. Trimming took 10 bases from V and 0 from J; bases not matched to a gene: 3. Germline loops: CDR1 SNHLY, CDR2 FYNNEI. Together with reference TRBV2 and TRBJ2-7, the CDR3 gives the full variable domain: EPEVTQTPSHQVTQMGQEVILRCVPISNHLYFYWYRQILGQKVEFLVSFYNNEISEKSEIFDDQFSVERPDGSNFTLKIRSTKLEDSAMYFCAIRDYSYEQYFGPGTRLTVT.

A note on this clone: Other DNA sequences from this sample encode an identical CDR3 as well. This sequence joins TRBV6-1 and TRBJ1-1; a possible D gene is TRBD1 (6 bases). CDR1 is MNHNS, CDR2 SASEGT, per germline. This CDR3 comprises 15 residues. Trimming stripped 4 bases from V and 1 base from J, with 13 bases between. The CDR3 reads CASSVMSTGNTEAFF. CDR3 nucleotides: TGTGCCAGCAGTGTTATGTCGACAGGGAACACTGAAGCTTTCTTT.

The rearrangement links TRBV6-1 to TRBJ1-4; 7 bases agree with TRBD1. The CDR3 loop spans 13 amino acids. The germline gives CDR1 MNHNS, CDR2 SASEGT. The junction had 4 bases not matched to a gene; V was cut back by 5 bases and J by 7 bases. The CDR3 is CASSPRDSEKLFF. The CDR3 region has the DNA TGTGCCAGCAGTCCGAGGGACAGTGAAAAACTGTTTTTT.

The gene calls are TRBV10-3 and TRBJ1-2; no definite D call. V was clipped by 0 bases and J by 3 bases, with 8 bases between them. Germline CDR1 is ENHRY and CDR2 is SYGVKD. CDR3 size: 14 residues. In DNA form, the CDR3 reads TGTGCCATCAGTGAGTCCCGGGGTTACTATGGCTACACCTTC. Protein product: CAISESRGYYGYTF.

The chain has TRBV6-5 and TRBJ1-1; 9 positions match TRBD1. Unmatched junction bases numbered 1, after V lost 6 bases and J lost 2 bases. CDR3 length equals 13 residues. The germline gives CDR1 MNHEY, CDR2 SVGAGI. The CDR3 nucleotides read TGTGCCAGCAGAACAGGGGGCAACACTGAAGCTTTCTTT. This sequence encodes CASRTGGNTEAFF.

CDR3 sequence (DNA): TGTGCCAGCAGTACGACAGGGGGCAAGCAGTACTTC. This translates into CASSTTGGKQYF. J is TRBJ2-7 and V is TRBV6-6; the match to TRBD1 covers 10 bases. This CDR3 spans 12 amino acids. Germline V gives CDR1 MNHNY, CDR2 SVGAGI (reference sequence). V lost 5 bases and J lost 8; bases outside the gene matches: 3.

The chain is built from TRBV6-5 and TRBJ2-2; 13 positions match TRBD2. The CDR3 is 16 residues long. Germline V gene lookup returns CDR1 MNHEY and CDR2 SVGAGI. V lost 4 bases to trimming and J lost 6 bases; unmatched junction nucleotides: 5. The CDR3 DNA follows: TGTGCCAGCAGTTGGACTAGCGGGAGCGGGTCCGGGGAGCTGTTTTTT. Translated, it gives CASSWTSGSGSGELFF.

This clone was counted between two and nine times. The J gene is TRBJ1-6, the V gene TRBV6-1; 7 nucleotides match TRBD1. The V and J ends lost 7 bases and 9 bases, in that order; junction bases with no gene match: 9. The CDR3 has 14 residues. CDR1 is MNHNS and CDR2 is SASEGT in the germline V gene. The DNA for the CDR3 is TGTGCCAGCATCCCCGGGACAGAGACTTCACCCCTCCACTTT. Its translation is CASIPGTETSPLHF.

V gene TRBV5-4 combines with J gene TRBJ1-4, with D possibly TRBD1 on 5 matching bases. The CDR3 is 15 residues long. V was clipped by 4 bases and J by 3 bases, with 13 bases between them. Germline CDR1 and CDR2: SGHNT and YYREEE (reference sequence). Here the CDR3 reads CASSPGRGPNEKLFF. The CDR3 DNA reads as TGTGCCAGCAGCCCGGGGAGGGGTCCTAATGAAAAACTGTTTTTT.

The chain carries TRBV7-9 and TRBJ2-5; 9 nucleotides line up with TRBD1. The CDR3 runs 14 residues. CDR1 SEHNR and CDR2 FQNEAQ come from the germline V gene (reference sequence). The junction had 7 bases not matched to a gene; V was cut back by 7 bases and J by 4 bases. CDR3 amino acids: CASTYGQGLETQYF. The CDR3 DNA sequence: TGTGCCAGCACCTACGGACAGGGGCTAGAGACCCAGTACTTC.

The CDR3 DNA reads TGTGCCAGCAGCCCCAGACAGAAAAGTTACAATGAGCAGTTCTTC. This codes for CASSPRQKSYNEQFF. This sequence joins TRBV7-8 and TRBJ2-1, with D possibly TRBD1 on 5 matching bases. CDR1 is SGHVS and CDR2 is FQNEAQ in the germline V gene. Trimming left V 5 bases short and J 4 bases short, with 15 bases between. The CDR3 runs to 15 residues.

The rearrangement links TRBV10-2 to TRBJ2-1, with TRBD1 matching 9 bases. The CDR3 spans 12 residues. V shed 1 base and J 13 bases; nucleotides not matched to a gene: 2. Germline assignment: CDR1 WSHSY and CDR2 SAAADI. The CDR3 loop reads CASSEYRGHQFF. The DNA for the CDR3 is TGCGCCAGCAGTGAGTACAGGGGGCACCAGTTCTTC.

This clone was seen only once. The genes are TRBV7-2 and TRBJ2-7; D possibly corresponds to TRBD1 (5 bases). V dropped 4 bases and J dropped 4 bases, with 11 bases sitting between them. This CDR3 contains 13 residues. Germline V gene lookup returns CDR1 SGHTA and CDR2 FQGNSA. Here the CDR3 DNA reads TGTGCCAGCAGCTCCAGGGATAGGTACGAGCAGTACTTC. It yields the protein CASSSRDRYEQYF.

The chain has TRBV19 and TRBJ1-1; TRBD1 aligns across 7 bases. Germline assignment: CDR1 LNHDA and CDR2 SQIVND (reference sequence). The CDR3 consists of 16 residues. J lost 4 bases, V lost 4 bases, and 12 bases had no gene match. The CDR3 protein is CASSTLRQGGGTEAFF. In nucleotides, the CDR3 is TGTGCCAGTAGTACCCTAAGACAGGGAGGTGGCACTGAAGCTTTCTTT. Looking up the rest from reference TRBV19 and TRBJ1-1 gives the full variable domain: DGGITQSPKYLFRKEGQNVTLSCEQNLNHDAMYWYRQDPGQGLRLIYYSQIVNDFQKGDIAEGYSVSREKKESFPLTVTSAQKNPTAFYLCASSTLRQGGGTEAFFGQGTRLTVV.

V and J are TRBV5-1 and TRBJ1-6; 8 nucleotides align to TRBD1. From germline, CDR1 is SGHRS and CDR2 YFSETQ. V lost 4 bases, J lost 7 bases, and 7 bases stayed unmatched. CDR3 size: 15 residues. The CDR3 DNA reads as TGCGCCAGCAGCGCCGCAGGGGGCCGGAATTCACCCCTCCACTTT. This gives the protein CASSAAGGRNSPLHF.

The J gene is TRBJ2-1, the V gene TRBV2; 10 bases line up with TRBD1. CDR1 and CDR2 from the germline V gene are SNHLY and FYNNEI. CDR3 length equals 14 residues. V lost 4 bases, J lost 9 bases, and 6 bases stayed unmatched. CDR3 DNA: TGTGCCAGCAGTGCTTCGGGACAGGGGCCTGAGCAGTTCTTC. It yields the protein CASSASGQGPEQFF.

Here the CDR3 reads CASSWSRGNTIYF. The CDR3 nucleotides read TGTGCCAGCAGTTGGTCCCGGGGAAACACCATATATTTT. The chain carries TRBV5-4 and TRBJ1-3, with D unclear. This CDR3 spans 13 amino acids. Trimming pared 5 bases from V and 4 bases from J, leaving 10 bases between. CDR1 is SGHNT, CDR2 YYREEE, per germline (reference sequence).

This sequence joins TRBV5-1 and TRBJ2-1, with TRBD1 identical over 7 bases. V was pared by 3 bases and J by 12 bases, with 6 bases of the junction left unmatched. Germline CDR1 is SGHRS and CDR2 is YFSETQ. The CDR3 runs to 12 residues. The CDR3 spells CASSYQGDGQFF. The CDR3 DNA follows: TGCGCCAGCAGCTATCAGGGGGACGGGCAGTTCTTC.